The present TCR beta chain was sequenced within a study of blood T cell repertoires in COVID-19. Study information: COVID-19 samples collected from the United States, Italy and Spain covered acute and convalescent phases.

Study processing details: Cell counts per sample came from amplifying reference gene primers. TCRdb keeps only in-frame clones here, not all; method: immunoSEQ multiplex PCR. That table furnishes V, J and clone size, whereas the DNA furnished D and trimming. Of about 210,000 clones in the sample, approximately 82% were seen once. CDR3 length equals 14 residues. V was clipped by 7 bases and J by 2 bases, with 11 bases between them. CDR1 and CDR2 (germline): KGHSH, LQKENI. Sequencing used peripheral blood. The sequence derives from a woman between 35 and 50 years old with acute or convalescent COVID-19. The chain joins TRBV18 to TRBJ1-4; the D gene is possibly TRBD1 (6 bases). The CDR3 sequence is CASCRDTTNEKLFF. As DNA, the CDR3 is TGTGCCAGCTGCCGGGACACGACTAATGAAAAACTGTTTTTT.